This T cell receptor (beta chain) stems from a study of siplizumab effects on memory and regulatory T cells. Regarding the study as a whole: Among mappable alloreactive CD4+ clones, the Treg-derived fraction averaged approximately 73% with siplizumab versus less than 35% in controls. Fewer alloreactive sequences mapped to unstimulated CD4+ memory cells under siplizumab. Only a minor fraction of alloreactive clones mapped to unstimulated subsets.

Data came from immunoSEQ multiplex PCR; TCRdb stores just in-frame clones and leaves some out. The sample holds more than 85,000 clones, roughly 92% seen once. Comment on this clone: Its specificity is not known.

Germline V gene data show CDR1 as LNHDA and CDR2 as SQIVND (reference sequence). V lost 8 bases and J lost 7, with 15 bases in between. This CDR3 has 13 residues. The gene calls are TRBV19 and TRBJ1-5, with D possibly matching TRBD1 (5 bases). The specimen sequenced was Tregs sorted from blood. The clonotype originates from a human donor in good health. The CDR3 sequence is CASRAGGWQPQHF. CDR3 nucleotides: TGTGCCAGTCGGGCGGGGGGATGGCAGCCCCAGCATTTT.